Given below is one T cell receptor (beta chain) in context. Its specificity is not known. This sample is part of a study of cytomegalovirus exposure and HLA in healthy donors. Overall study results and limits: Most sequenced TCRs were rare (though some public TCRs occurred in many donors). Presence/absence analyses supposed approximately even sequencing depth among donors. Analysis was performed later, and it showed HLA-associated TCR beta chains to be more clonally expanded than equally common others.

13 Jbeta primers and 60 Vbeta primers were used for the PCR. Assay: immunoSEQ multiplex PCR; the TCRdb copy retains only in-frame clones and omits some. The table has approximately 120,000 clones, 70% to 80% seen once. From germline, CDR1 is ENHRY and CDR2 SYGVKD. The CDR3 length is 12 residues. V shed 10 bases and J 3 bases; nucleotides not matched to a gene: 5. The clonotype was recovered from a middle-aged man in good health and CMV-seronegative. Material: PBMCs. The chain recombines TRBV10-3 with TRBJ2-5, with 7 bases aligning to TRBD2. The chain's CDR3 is CATGTTEETQYF. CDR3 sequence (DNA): TGTGCCACTGGGACTACAGAAGAGACCCAGTACTTC.